Listed here are 22 T cell receptor beta chains from one sample, sequenced in a study of blood T cell repertoires in COVID-19. Produced via immunoSEQ multiplex PCR; TCRdb's table is partial and in-frame only. The table includes roughly 30,000 clones, about two thirds detected once. Source material: peripheral blood. Receptors originate from a boy aged 2 to 9 with active or convalescent COVID-19.

The rearrangement uses TRBV6-5 and TRBJ1-2; a weak D match, TRBD1 (6 bases). The germline gives CDR1 MNHEY, CDR2 SVGAGI. Trimming took 5 bases from V and 8 from J, leaving 21 bases between them. The CDR3 loop spans 15 amino acids. CDR3 sequence (DNA): TGTGCCAGCAGTCAACCGGGACATGGGGTGGTAGGCTACACCTTC. This sequence encodes CASSQPGHGVVGYTF.

J is TRBJ1-4 and V is TRBV30, with 9 bases identical to TRBD1. Germline-derived CDR1 and CDR2 are GTSNPN and SVGIG (reference sequence). V gave up 2 bases and J gave up 9 bases; unmatched junction bases: 7. This CDR3 has 14 residues. CDR3 sequence reads: CAWSTTGQGQKLFF. DNA for the CDR3: TGTGCCTGGAGTACCACGGGACAGGGTCAAAAACTGTTTTTT.

This clone was counted only a few times. J is TRBJ2-4 and V is TRBV2; a possible D gene is TRBD2 (5 bases). This CDR3 has 17 residues. The V end lost 2 bases, the J end lost 5 bases, and 19 bases lay between the germline ends. Germline CDR1 SNHLY, CDR2 FYNNEI. CDR3 protein: CASSERRGPAAENIQYF. The CDR3 nucleotides read TGTGCCAGCAGTGAACGCCGAGGGCCGGCGGCCGAAAACATTCAGTACTTC. Supplemented by reference TRBV2 and TRBJ2-4, the full variable domain reads EPEVTQTPSHQVTQMGQEVILRCVPISNHLYFYWYRQILGQKVEFLVSFYNNEISEKSEIFDDQFSVERPDGSNFTLKIRSTKLEDSAMYFCASSERRGPAAENIQYFGAGTRLSVL.

The rearrangement uses TRBV2 and TRBJ2-1, with 10 bases matching TRBD2. The CDR3 is 14 residues long. The V segment lost 7 bases and the J segment 8 bases; nucleotides outside the gene matches: 8. CDR1 and CDR2 (germline): SNHLY, FYNNEI. This CDR3 is CASMEREGVHEQFF. The CDR3 region has the DNA TGTGCCAGCATGGAGCGGGAGGGAGTACATGAGCAGTTCTTC.

The J gene is TRBJ2-3, the V gene TRBV13; 12 nucleotides match TRBD2. The CDR3 totals 16 residues. Per the germline V gene, CDR1 is PRHDT and CDR2 is FYEKMQ (reference sequence). The trim removed 2 bases at V and 5 bases at J, leaving 5 bases unmatched. CDR3 DNA: TGTGCCAGCAGCTTACGACTAGCGGGGGCGCAAGATACGCAGTATTTT. This translates into CASSLRLAGAQDTQYF.

The chain employs TRBV30 and TRBJ1-6; 8 bases map to TRBD1. Germline-derived CDR1 and CDR2 are GTSNPN and SVGIG (reference sequence). This CDR3 has 14 residues. The V and J ends lost 6 bases and 10 bases, in that order; junction bases with no gene match: 11. Written as DNA, the CDR3 is TGTGCCTGTTGGAACAGGGGGAGTAGGTCACCCCTCCACTTT. Amino acids: CACWNRGSRSPLHF.

The genes are TRBV10-2 and TRBJ1-6, with 9 positions matching TRBD1. The CDR3 consists of 15 residues. V was pared by 6 bases and J by 7 bases, with 7 bases of the junction left unmatched. The V gene's germline CDR1 is WSHSY and CDR2 SAAADI. CDR3 coding DNA: TGCGCCAGCAGATTTGGGACAGGGTGGAATTCACCCCTCCACTTT. Encoded protein: CASRFGTGWNSPLHF.

This clone appeared a few times. This rearrangement joins TRBV14 to TRBJ1-1; D perhaps matches TRBD1 (5 bases). From germline, CDR1 is SGHDN and CDR2 FVKESK. V lost 0 bases and J 0 bases, leaving 8 bases between the germline ends. The CDR3 spans 15 residues. The CDR3 bases are TGTGCCAGCAGCCAAGATGCAGGGCTGAACACTGAAGCTTTCTTT. Translated, it gives CASSQDAGLNTEAFF.

The chain carries TRBV6-6 and TRBJ2-3; tentatively, D is TRBD2 (6 bases). Trimming pared 9 bases from V and 5 bases from J, leaving 21 bases between. The germline V gene has CDR1 MNHNY and CDR2 SVGAGI (reference sequence). The CDR3 spans 15 residues. The CDR3 sequence: CASFRGGGKVDTQYF. CDR3 nucleotide sequence: TGTGCCAGTTTCCGAGGAGGCGGGAAAGTAGATACGCAGTATTTT.

This clone was seen more than once but under ten times. V gene TRBV11-2 combines with J gene TRBJ1-2, with a weak D call TRBD1 (5 bases). The CDR3 is made up of 17 amino acids. Germline CDR1 is SGHAT and CDR2 is FQNNGV. Trimming pared 0 bases from V and 5 bases from J, leaving 19 bases between. In DNA form, the CDR3 reads TGTGCCAGCAGCTTAGAGGCCTGGGGGGGGACCTCTTATGGCTACACCTTC. Amino acid sequence: CASSLEAWGGTSYGYTF.

The J gene is TRBJ1-3, the V gene TRBV29-1; D gene uncertain. V shed 7 bases and J shed 1 base, with 20 bases lying between them. Germline-derived CDR1 and CDR2 are SQVTM and ANQGSEA. This CDR3 is built from 16 residues. This CDR3 is CSALGPTEISGNTIYF. CDR3 sequence (DNA): TGCAGCGCCTTGGGCCCTACAGAAATATCTGGAAACACCATATATTTT.

This clone was recorded only once. The genes are TRBV28 and TRBJ2-7, with a possible D match to TRBD2 (5 bases). V was cut by 7 bases and J by 6 bases, with 22 bases left in between. Germline assignment: CDR1 MDHEN and CDR2 SYDVKM. The CDR3 covers 15 residues. CDR3 DNA: TGTGCCAGCACCGGAATTTCCGGGATCTTAACCGAGCAGTACTTC. Translated: CASTGISGILTEQYF.

The chain couples TRBV25-1 to TRBJ1-3; TRBD1 aligns across 8 bases. Per germline, CDR1 MGHDK and CDR2 SYGVNS. The V gene end was trimmed by 4 bases and the J gene end by 4 bases; junction bases not matched to a gene: 3. The CDR3 consists of 14 residues. The CDR3 sequence: CASSAQGAGNTIYF. For the CDR3, the DNA is TGTGCCAGCAGTGCCCAGGGGGCGGGAAACACCATATATTTT.

V gene TRBV27 combines with J gene TRBJ1-2; the D is unclear. The length of the CDR3 is 15 residues. In germline, CDR1 is MNHEY, CDR2 SMNVEV (reference sequence). Between the trimmed V and J ends, which lost 6 bases and 4 bases, there was a span of 18 bases. CDR3 sequence: CASRPSAGSSYGYTF. Here the CDR3 DNA reads TGTGCCAGCAGGCCTAGTGCGGGTTCGAGCTATGGCTACACCTTC.

This clone was observed at least ten times. The rearrangement uses TRBV2 and TRBJ1-4; D uncertain. Trimming removed 6 bases at V and 1 base at J, with 12 bases between. This CDR3 spans 15 amino acids. The germline CDR1 and CDR2 sequences are SNHLY and FYNNEI. The CDR3 sequence: CASSRRSGTNEKLFF. CDR3 in DNA: TGTGCCAGCAGCAGACGGAGTGGAACTAATGAAAAACTGTTTTTT.

This clone was seen at least ten times. The CDR3 sequence: CASSTGANYGYTF. The CDR3, as DNA: TGTGCCAGCTCGACAGGGGCGAACTATGGCTACACCTTC. V usage is TRBV7-9 and J usage is TRBJ1-2; TRBD1 matches 8 bases. The CDR3 is 13 amino acids. Germline V gives CDR1 SEHNR, CDR2 FQNEAQ (reference sequence). The junction had 4 bases not matched to a gene; V was cut back by 8 bases and J by 2 bases.

This chain uses TRBV7-9 with TRBJ1-2; D call uncertain. The germline V gene has CDR1 SEHNR and CDR2 FQNEAQ (reference sequence). This CDR3 region has 13 residues. V was clipped by 1 base and J by 7 bases, with 10 bases between them. The CDR3 spells CASSLVQEGGYTF. CDR3 nucleotides: TGTGCCAGCAGCTTAGTTCAAGAGGGTGGCTACACCTTC.

The V call is TRBV9, the J call TRBJ2-2; 7 bases map to TRBD2. The CDR3 is 15 amino acids. V was clipped by 4 bases and J by 5 bases; unmatched bases: 8. From germline, CDR1 is SGDLS and CDR2 YYNGEE. The CDR3 region has the DNA TGTGCCAGCAGCACGCGGGAGACGGGGACCGGGGAGCTGTTTTTT. This gives the protein CASSTRETGTGELFF.

The chain recombines TRBV2 with TRBJ2-7; D is possibly TRBD2 (6 bases). Germline values: CDR1 SNHLY, CDR2 FYNNEI. The CDR3 has 14 residues. The ends were cut back, 2 bases at V and 5 bases at J, with 13 bases in the middle. CDR3 protein: CASSESGSGNEQYV. The CDR3 DNA reads as TGTGCCAGCAGTGAAAGCGGGTCGGGTAACGAGCAGTACGTC.

This rearrangement joins TRBV30 to TRBJ1-3; tentative D call: TRBD1 (6 bases). Trimming removed 4 bases from V and 3 bases from J, with 13 bases in between. CDR1 and CDR2 (germline): GTSNPN, SVGIG (reference sequence). The CDR3 runs 14 residues. The CDR3 here is CAWTRGGFGNTIYF. The CDR3 DNA follows: TGTGCCTGGACCCGGGGGGGCTTTGGAAACACCATATATTTT.

This chain joins TRBV29-1 and TRBJ2-5, with D possibly being TRBD2 (5 bases). V dropped 5 bases and J dropped 5 bases, with 12 bases sitting between them. The CDR3 sequence is 12 residues long. Per germline, CDR1 SQVTM and CDR2 ANQGSEA. CDR3 sequence (DNA): TGCAGCGTTCTGCCCGGAGGCGAGACCCAGTACTTC. Translating gives CSVLPGGETQYF.

This clone has just a few counts. The chain has TRBV4-2 and TRBJ1-2; 8 bases are a match to TRBD1. CDR1 LGHNA and CDR2 YNFKEQ come from the germline V gene. The CDR3 contains 13 residues. J was trimmed by 3 bases and V by 3 bases; bases with no gene match: 0. The CDR3 loop reads CASSQDRDYGYTF. CDR3 nucleotides: TGTGCCAGCAGCCAGGACAGGGACTATGGCTACACCTTC.